A single sample is the source of the 19 T cell receptor beta chains below, sequenced in a study of T cells in Graves' hyperthyroidism and ophthalmopathy. TCR beta CDR3 sequences were amplified from RNA transcripts. Initially, a first-round RT-PCR of the TCR CDR3 employed the HTBI primer set. TCRdb re-called the multiplex PCR reads through MiXCR, storing one row per CDR3 protein. The data contain approximately 490,000 distinct CDR3 sequences, less than 25% of them singletons. The sample was blood. All receptors derive from a woman in her 70s with Graves' ophthalmopathy.

This clonotype appeared a few times. The chain couples TRBV3-1 to TRBJ2-7, with TRBD1 identical over 11 bases. The CDR3 has 15 amino acids. Germline V gene lookup returns CDR1 LGHDT and CDR2 YNNKEL (reference sequence). J lost 7 bases, V lost 4 bases, and 9 bases had no gene match. The DNA of the CDR3 is TGTGCCAGCAGCCCCCCCCGGACAGGGGGCGGAGAGCAGTACTTC. Translating it yields CASSPPRTGGGEQYF.

The J gene is TRBJ1-6, the V gene TRBV4-3; D not resolved. The germline V and J ends were trimmed by 4 bases and 5 bases, with 9 bases remaining between them. The CDR3 covers 14 residues. CDR1 LGHNA and CDR2 YSLEER come from the germline V gene. CDR3 DNA sequence: TGCGCCAGCAGCCGGACCGAGAATAATTCACCCCTCCACTTT. Translated: CASSRTENNSPLHF.

The chain is built from TRBV10-3 and TRBJ1-1, with TRBD1 matching over 7 bases. V gave up 10 bases and J gave up 1 base; unmatched junction bases: 9. Germline CDR1 and CDR2: ENHRY and SYGVKD. The CDR3 length is 14 residues. DNA for the CDR3: TGTGCCACCCGACAGGGTATAACGAACACTGAAGCTTTCTTT. Its protein product is CATRQGITNTEAFF.

This clonotype was seen ten or more times. The rearrangement joins TRBV7-2 to TRBJ2-7; D is perhaps TRBD2 (6 bases). There are 15 residues in the CDR3. Trimming removed 6 bases from V and 0 bases from J, with 15 bases in between. Germline loops: CDR1 SGHTA, CDR2 FQGNSA. The CDR3 loop reads CASRRDSDISYEQYF. The CDR3 DNA follows: TGTGCCAGCAGGAGGGACTCCGATATCTCCTACGAGCAGTACTTC.

This clonotype was observed at least ten times. The rearrangement uses TRBV11-2 and TRBJ1-2, with D unclear. V shed 4 bases and J shed 4 bases, with 10 bases lying between them. The CDR3 consists of 13 residues. Germline V gene lookup returns CDR1 SGHAT and CDR2 FQNNGV. The CDR3 loop is CASSSHLIYGYTF. The CDR3 DNA reads as TGTGCCAGCAGCTCTCATCTAATCTATGGCTACACCTTC.

This clonotype has more than one count but fewer than ten. The chain recombines TRBV6-1 with TRBJ1-2, with a tentative D call TRBD1 (6 bases). Trimming left V 1 base short and J 0 bases short, with 18 bases between. CDR3 length: 18 residues. Germline CDR1 reads MNHNS; CDR2 reads SASEGT. CDR3 sequence: CASSEGIQGGLSNYGYTF. The CDR3 DNA is TGTGCCAGCAGTGAAGGTATACAGGGTGGCCTATCTAACTATGGCTACACCTTC.

The V gene is TRBV7-6, the J gene TRBJ1-1; D not certain. The CDR3 is 15 residues long. The germline gives CDR1 SGHVS, CDR2 FNYEAQ. V was trimmed by 5 bases and J by 4 bases, leaving 17 bases between them. The CDR3 region has the DNA TGTGCCAGCAGCCTCTCCCGGGCCGGTGGCACTGAAGCTTTCTTT. This translates into CASSLSRAGGTEAFF.

This clonotype appeared many times. V usage is TRBV2 and J usage is TRBJ1-1; D gene ambiguous. The CDR3 has 11 amino acids. Trimming removed 5 bases from V and 1 base from J, with 2 bases in between. Germline values: CDR1 SNHLY, CDR2 FYNNEI. The CDR3 nucleotides read TGTGCCAGCAGTAAGAACACTGAAGCTTTCTTT. Translated: CASSKNTEAFF.

The chain has TRBV12-3 or TRBV12-4 and TRBJ2-3; D possibly corresponds to TRBD2 (5 bases). Trimming shortened V by 1 base and J by 3 bases, and 14 bases separated the two germline ends. CDR3 size: 16 residues. The CDR3 DNA reads as TGTGCCAGCAGTTTAGGGGGATTTAGGGAGACAGATACGCAGTATTTT. Residues: CASSLGGFRETDTQYF.

CDR3 bases: TGCAGCGTTGAAGGGGACAGGGGGAACACCGGGGAGCTGTTTTTT. Its protein product is CSVEGDRGNTGELFF. The chain couples TRBV29-1 to TRBJ2-2; 10 bases align to TRBD1. Germline V CDR1 and CDR2: SQVTM, ANQGSEA. The CDR3 extends over 15 amino acids. The J segment lost 1 base and the V segment lost 1 base, leaving 0 bases of the junction unmatched.

The CDR3 sequence is CAWSVRNAGELFF. The CDR3 bases are TGTGCCTGGAGTGTACGCAACGCCGGGGAGCTGTTTTTT. This chain connects TRBV30 to TRBJ2-2; D is uncertain. Germline CDR1 GTSNPN, CDR2 SVGIG (reference sequence). With 0 bases removed from V and 6 bases from J, the gap between germline ends came to 8 bases. CDR3 length: 13 residues.

This clonotype was counted between two and nine times. Sequence at one end of the junction differs from germline and may be a read error. This sequence joins TRBV7-8 and TRBJ2-7; D possibly corresponds to TRBD2 (5 bases). Germline V gene sequence: CDR1 SGHVS, CDR2 FQNEAQ. The length of the CDR3 is 13 residues. The CDR3 DNA is TGTGCCAGCAGCGTAGCGTCCTGGGTGGAGCAGTACTTC. It specifies CASSVASWVEQYF.

This clonotype was detected a few times. The CDR3 sequence: CASSADRALRWPLHF. The CDR3 coding sequence is TGTGCCAGCAGTGCTGACCGGGCCCTTAGATGGCCCCTCCACTTT. The chain has TRBV25-1 and TRBJ1-6; D is unclear. V lost 4 bases and J 13 bases, leaving 20 bases between the germline ends. CDR1 is MGHDK and CDR2 is SYGVNS in the germline V gene. The CDR3 sequence is 15 residues long.

This clonotype was seen a few times. This chain joins TRBV18 and TRBJ2-5; tentatively, D is TRBD1 (6 bases). V was trimmed by 8 bases and J by 4 bases, leaving 17 bases between them. CDR3 length equals 14 residues. Germline CDR1 and CDR2: KGHSH and LQKENI. The CDR3 loop is CASLRTGFGETQYF. CDR3 DNA: TGTGCCAGCCTTCGAACAGGGTTCGGAGAGACCCAGTACTTC.

This clonotype was detected ten times or more. The genes are TRBV30 and TRBJ1-1; D is unclear. This CDR3 has 10 residues. The germline CDR1 and CDR2 sequences are GTSNPN and SVGIG (reference sequence). The V and J ends lost 4 bases and 6 bases respectively, with 6 bases between them. Here the CDR3 reads CAWTKPEAFF. The CDR3 DNA follows: TGTGCCTGGACAAAACCTGAAGCTTTCTTT.

The J gene is TRBJ1-1, the V gene TRBV20-1; 8 positions agree with TRBD1. The CDR3 length is 13 residues. V lost 6 bases to trimming and J lost 3 bases; unmatched junction nucleotides: 6. The V gene's germline CDR1 is DFQATT and CDR2 SNEGSKA (reference sequence). The CDR3 here is CSATQGVHTEAFF. CDR3 sequence (DNA): TGCAGTGCCACACAGGGGGTTCACACTGAAGCTTTCTTT.

This clonotype was seen a few times. The chain recombines TRBV6-1 with TRBJ1-2, with TRBD1 as a possible D gene (5 bases). Trimming left V 0 bases short and J 13 bases short, with 15 bases between. Germline CDR1 is MNHNS and CDR2 is SASEGT. CDR3 length: 13 amino acids. The CDR3 is CASSEARDVGSTF. CDR3 in DNA: TGTGCCAGCAGTGAAGCACGGGACGTGGGGAGCACCTTC.

This chain connects TRBV3-1 to TRBJ2-1; D ambiguous. The CDR3 is made up of 12 amino acids. The germline V gene encodes CDR1 LGHDT and CDR2 YNNKEL (reference sequence). Trimming took 4 bases from V and 8 from J, leaving 9 bases between them. CDR3 sequence reads: CASSRFRDEQFF. CDR3 coding DNA: TGTGCCAGCAGCCGCTTTAGGGATGAGCAGTTCTTC.

The rearrangement uses TRBV6-2 or TRBV6-3 and TRBJ2-1, with a tentative D call TRBD1 (5 bases). V shed 2 bases and J shed 7 bases, with 9 bases lying between them. Germline V gene sequence: CDR1 MNHEY, CDR2 SVGEGT. This CDR3 is built from 13 residues. Written as DNA, the CDR3 is TGTGCCAGCAGTTACCAGGGTTTGAATGAGCAGTTCTTC. It translates to CASSYQGLNEQFF.